The following is a T cell receptor beta chain sequence with its context. Its specificity is not known. These data belong to a study of blood T cells in healthy people across ages. From germline, CDR1 is SGHRS and CDR2 YFSETQ. Deletions cut 8 bases from V and 6 bases from J, with 12 bases between. The CDR3 loop spans 12 amino acids. Broader study findings: Roughly linear age-related decline in beta diversity appeared, significant by age 40. CMV status of donors was unknown, possibly confounding expanded clonotype changes.

Through a sample-barcoded 5' primer and a J-beta primer mix, a second PCR was run for about 6 to 11 cycles. TCRdb redid the calling of the 5' RACE reads with MiXCR, one entry per CDR3 protein. In the table there are some 1.8 million distinct CDR3 sequences, more than 35% of which are singletons. Peripheral blood, around 10 milliliters per donor, was collected. Per sample, at least 6 micrograms of total RNA were extracted. Source material: blood. This clonotype originated in a human donor in good health. The V gene is TRBV5-1, the J gene TRBJ2-1; D ambiguous. The CDR3, as DNA: TGCGCCAGTCGACTCGAAGGCAATGAGCAGTTCTTC. Translation gives CASRLEGNEQFF.